This T cell receptor (beta chain) is from a study of T cells in Graves' hyperthyroidism and ophthalmopathy (dated by TCRdb to the late 2010s). In terms of the full investigation: Peripheral blood samples were taken at the time of initial diagnosis, prior to any treatment. The approximately 90 discovery patients were randomly split 7:3 into training and test sets. An independent validation cohort of under 20 hyperthyroidism patients and 17 patients who later progressed to ophthalmopathy tested prospective prediction of ophthalmopathy. After sampling, hyperthyroidism patients received methimazole starting at 30 mg daily, and ophthalmopathy patients received high-dose intravenous methylprednisolone. In addition, the study compared T-cell repertoires in thyroid tissue and in blood from about 6 Graves' hyperthyroidism patients. TCR V-J signatures able to tell the groups apart were searched for in a discovery cohort of 100 or so patients, of whom roughly 42 had Graves' ophthalmopathy and about 60 had stable Graves' hyperthyroidism. According to the paper, TCR Vbeta CDR3 sequencing was carried out on 135 peripheral blood samples, which came from 40 to 45 ophthalmopathy, around 74 hyperthyroidism and roughly 17 progressor patients. The paper as a whole reports these results and caveats: In validation, the model predicted progression to ophthalmopathy a median of roughly 6.2 months before onset, with roughly 68% sensitivity and roughly 73% specificity. A model built on a 13 V-J signature distinguished ophthalmopathy from stable hyperthyroidism, reaching 87.88% sensitivity and 81.08% specificity in cross-validation and 80%/75% in testing. Blood samples also contained most of the expanded thyroid clonotypes (frequency above 0.001), which suggests that blood repertoires may reflect thyroid immune responses. No statistical method was used to set the sample size in advance, and investigators knew the group allocation.

Moderately to severely active disease, a Clinical Activity Score of at least 3, a NOSPECS grade of at least 4, and a duration under 3 months were present in ophthalmopathy patients. Patients with uncontrolled infections, other autoimmune diseases, pregnancy or lactation were excluded. Diagnoses were based on clinical symptoms, serum thyroxine and TRAb, thyroid ultrasound and orbital computed tomography. Ficoll-Paque density gradient centrifugation was used to isolate PBMCs from 8.5 to 10 ml of fresh peripheral blood. Total RNA was extracted with Trizol reagent, and quality was checked on an Agilent 2100 Bioanalyzer. CDR1 MDHEN and CDR2 SYDVKM were looked up in the germline V gene. V is cut back by 5 bases and J by 7 bases, with 18 bases in the junction unmatched. The CDR3, from cysteine to phenylalanine, totals 17 residues. Just CDR3 DNA is preserved here, 51 bases in frame from base 1. Amplification of TCR beta CDR3 regions was carried out from RNA transcripts. The TCR CDR3 was subjected to a first round of RT-PCR using the HTBI primer set and the Qiagen OneStep RT-PCR kit. A second multiplex PCR round built the libraries, followed by size selection and purification. Sequencing of the libraries was done on an Illumina HiSeq2000 using paired-end 100 bp reads. The paper's data handling went like this. SOAPnuke was used to process the raw data, removing reads that contained adapters or uncalled bases, had a mean Phred below 15, or lacked an exact match to the constant primer or identifier. High-quality paired reads were merged with COPE v1.2.5, and unique nucleotide sequences were defined as clonotypes. MiTCR v1.1 was used to align the clonotypes against IMGT TRBV, TRBD and TRBJ reference segments. Only V-J combinations with frequency above 0.0001, covering approximately 99% of repertoires, were analysed. A TCS score was defined as the ratio of F50 (clonal expansion) to E x V (chaos), with BLOSUM62-based TCRdist applied between CDR3 peptides within each V-J. Welch's t-statistics and random forest reduced roughly 540 V-J features to 10 to 15, which were used in a naive Bayes classifier (R e1071). TCRdb took the public reads, trimmed them with fastp at Q25, ran MiXCR for clone calling and kept in-frame beta chains. Each record represents a unique CDR3 protein, reported with the most common genes and DNA among its rows. The V and J calls, along with clone size, are taken from TCRdb and not from the paper's own processing. A total of hundreds of thousands of distinct CDR3 sequences appear in this sample, roughly 24% of them only once. Of the sample, 11% falls within the top ten clones.

There are many counts of this clonotype. Its antigen is currently not known. No base quality values were provided; no much bigger clone lies one nucleotide off. The sequencing input was blood. The receptor was isolated from a woman aged 25 to 39 with Graves' ophthalmopathy. The chain was built from TRBV28 and TRBJ2-5, and TRBD2 aligns with 8 junction nucleotides. The DNA sequence follows: TGTGCCAGCAGTCCCTATCCCCTGGAGCGGGGGAGCGGGACCCAGTACTTC. It translates as CASSPYPLERGSGTQYF.